This T cell receptor (beta chain) was documented in a study of cytotoxic CD8 clonotypes in ibrutinib-treated CLL (dated by TCRdb to about 2021). Notes on the research overall: In this cohort, 15 patients were treatment-naive and approximately 10 were relapsed/refractory, while about 17 had unmutated IGHV. Of the 90 or so participants in the trial, about two dozen had longitudinal samples available. Every sample from remission and from progressive disease was obtained while the patients were still on ibrutinib. Partial responses were observed in approximately 24 patients and complete responses in 2; after a median follow-up of around 68 months, remission was maintained in 15 or so patients and progression was observed in about twelve. Cryopreserved peripheral blood mononuclear cells were collected at three points: before therapy, at response, and at either sustained remission or disease progression. The response samples were drawn at a median of 12 months into treatment, with a range of about 6 to 40 months. An average of around 250,000 productive templates and tens of thousands of productive rearrangements was obtained per sample. Broad study findings and their caveats: Public clonotypes were rare and either contracted or stayed stable during treatment, and the rise in clonality at ibrutinib response reflected the expansion of private clonotypes. Baseline clonality was found to be higher than that of age-matched healthy donors and was strongly correlated with circulating CD8+ T-cell counts. Clonality increased at ibrutinib response, stayed stable in sustained remission, and fell back toward baseline at progression. Sampling times were not matched between sustained-remission and progressing patients, and lymph node repertoires were not studied.

The meaning of the sample's time point label: roughly 2 years on ibrutinib. For TCR beta library preparation, around 2 micrograms of genomic DNA were isolated from cryopreserved PBMCs. Longitudinal blood samples from CLL patients receiving ibrutinib monotherapy were subjected to high-throughput TCR beta sequencing. The patients took part in an open-label, single-center phase 2 trial of ibrutinib monotherapy. The goal of deep resolution MiSeq sequencing was a depth between 1 in 1 million and 1 in 200,000 T cells, and coverage averaged 10x per clonotype. The immunoSEQ hsTCRB Kit was used to generate TCR beta libraries. In the paper's pipeline: The data were analyzed with ImmunoSEQ Analyzer and ImmunoSEQ Data Assistant, and V, D and J gene assignments followed IMGT definitions. Clonality, which ranges from 0 to 1, was calculated by subtracting the normalized Shannon entropy of productive rearrangement frequencies from one. Only overrepresented clonotypes making up at least 0.05% of each patient's repertoire were included in the public clonotype analysis. About 13 age-matched healthy donor repertoires from immuneACCESS were used as controls for clonality. TCRdb carries this immuneACCESS record with in-frame sequences only. Its versions omit some clonotypes, under half of them owing to an unresolved V gene in the studies checked, with the rest unexplained. V, J and clone size derive from that table, while D and trimming were established from the DNA sequence. A total of over 95,000 clones appear in this sample, 58% of them only once. The ten largest account for 37% of the sample.

Relative to germline, V is missing 7 bases and J is missing 0 bases, with 12 bases of the junction outside any gene match. The CDR3 has 17 amino acids, counting the end cysteine and phenylalanine. The kept DNA is CDR3 alone, 51 bases in frame from the first base. From a lookup of the germline V gene, CDR1 and CDR2 are MDHEN and SYDVKM. As regards this clone: Its cognate antigen has yet to be identified. No quality values exist for individual bases; no much larger clone is one base distant.

The sequence is built from TRBV28 and TRBJ1-3, and 7 junctional nucleotides match TRBD1. The input for sequencing was PBMCs, taken after 24 months of ibrutinib treatment. This sequence was found in a human donor with chronic lymphocytic leukemia. The CDR3 protein: CASIRDSFTFSGNTIYF. The DNA sequence is given as TGTGCCAGCATCAGGGACAGCTTCACCTTCTCTGGAAACACCATATATTTT.